Included here is one T cell receptor (beta chain) sequence, with context. Sequenced by immunoSEQ multiplex PCR; TCRdb stores in-frame clones only, minus some. The table shows around 62,000 clones, with 80% to 85% occurring only once. CDR1 and CDR2 (germline): LNHDA, SQIVND (reference sequence). The CDR3 sequence is 12 residues long. V lost 6 bases to trimming and J lost 5 bases; unmatched junction nucleotides: 0. This sample was included in a study of blood T cell repertoires in COVID-19. Study-wide context: Acute-phase and convalescent COVID-19 samples originated in the United States, Italy and Spain. T cells, B-cell-depleted T cells, or PBMCs supplied cDNA or gDNA.

The V call is TRBV19, the J call TRBJ1-5; 8 bases are a match to TRBD1. Specimen: peripheral blood. The TCR sequence derives from a man between 50 and 59 years old with active COVID-19. The CDR3 DNA reads TGTGCCAGTAGGGACAGGGATCAGCCCCAGCATTTT. Residues: CASRDRDQPQHF. Filled out from reference TRBV19 and TRBJ1-5, the complete variable domain reads DGGITQSPKYLFRKEGQNVTLSCEQNLNHDAMYWYRQDPGQGLRLIYYSQIVNDFQKGDIAEGYSVSREKKESFPLTVTSAQKNPTAFYLCASRDRDQPQHFGDGTRLSIL.